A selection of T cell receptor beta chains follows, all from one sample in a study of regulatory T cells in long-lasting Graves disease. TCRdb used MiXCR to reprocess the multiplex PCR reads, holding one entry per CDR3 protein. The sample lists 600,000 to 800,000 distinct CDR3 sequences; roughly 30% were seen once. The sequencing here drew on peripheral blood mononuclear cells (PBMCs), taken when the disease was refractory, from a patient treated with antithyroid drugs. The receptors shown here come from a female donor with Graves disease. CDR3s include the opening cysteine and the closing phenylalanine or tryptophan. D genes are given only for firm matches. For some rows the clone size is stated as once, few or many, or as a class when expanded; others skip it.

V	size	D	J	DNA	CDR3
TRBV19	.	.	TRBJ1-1	TGTGCCAGTACCCTGACACGGCTAAACACTGAAGCTTTCTTT	CASTLTRLNTEAFF
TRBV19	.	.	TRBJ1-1	TGTGCCAGTGCCACAATCCCGGGTGTAACTGAAGCTTTCTTT	CASATIPGVTEAFF
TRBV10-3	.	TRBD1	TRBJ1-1	TGTGCCATCAGAGTCCGGGACAGCCACACTGAAGCTTTCTTT	CAIRVRDSHTEAFF
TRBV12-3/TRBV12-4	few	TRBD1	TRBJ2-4	TGTGCCAGCAGTCCCAACCGTTTTTTGAACAGGACAGGCAGAAACATTCAGTACTTC	CASSPNRFLNRTGRNIQYF
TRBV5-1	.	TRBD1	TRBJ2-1	TGCGCCAGCAGCGGACCGGGACAGTACAATGAGCAGTTCTTC	CASSGPGQYNEQFF
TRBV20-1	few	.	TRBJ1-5	TGCAGTGCTAGAGATGACTCCGGGCAGCCCCAGCATTTT	CSARDDSGQPQHF
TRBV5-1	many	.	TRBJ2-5	TGCGCCAGCAGCTTCGGCAGGGGACAAGAGACCCAGTACTTC	CASSFGRGQETQYF
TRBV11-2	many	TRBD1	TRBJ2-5	TGTGCCAGCAGCATGGACAGGGAAGAGATCCAGTACTTC	CASSMDREEIQYF
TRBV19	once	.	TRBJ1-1	TGTGCCAGTAGTATGAGGGTTCTCGGGAACACTGAAGCTTTCTTT	CASSMRVLGNTEAFF
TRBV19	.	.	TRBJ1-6	TGTGCCAGTAGTATTGGCAGTTCTTTTAATTCACCCCTCCACTTT	CASSIGSSFNSPLHF
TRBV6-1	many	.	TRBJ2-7	TGTGCCAGCAGTGAAGCGCGTTGGGTGAGTTACGAGCAGTACTTC	CASSEARWVSYEQYF
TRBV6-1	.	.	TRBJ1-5	TGTGCCAGCAATAAAGATAATAGCAATCAGCCCCAGCATTTT	CASNKDNSNQPQHF
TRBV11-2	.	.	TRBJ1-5	TGTGCCAGCAGCAATGGGAGGCAGGGGAGGAATCAGCCCCAGCATTTT	CASSNGRQGRNQPQHF
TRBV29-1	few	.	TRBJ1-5	TGCAGCGTCGCGTCCGTGTCGGACCAGCCCCAGCATTTT	CSVASVSDQPQHF
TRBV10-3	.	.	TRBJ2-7	TGTGCCATCAGTGATCTGGGCTACTACGAGCAGTACTTC	CAISDLGYYEQYF
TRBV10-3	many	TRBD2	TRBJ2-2	TGTGCCAGCGGGGGACTAGCGGGATTAAGGACCGGGGAGCTGTTTTTT	CASGGLAGLRTGELFF
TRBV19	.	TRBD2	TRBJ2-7	TGTGCCAGTAGTATAGTGGCTAGCGGGGTCGACGAGCAGTACTTC	CASSIVASGVDEQYF
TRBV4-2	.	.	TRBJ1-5	TGTGCCAGCAGCCAAGAATGGGACATAGATCAGCCCCAGCATTTT	CASSQEWDIDQPQHF
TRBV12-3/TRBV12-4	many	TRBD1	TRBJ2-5	TGTGCCAGCAGTCACAACAGGGGGCCGGGGAAGACCCAGTACTTC	CASSHNRGPGKTQYF
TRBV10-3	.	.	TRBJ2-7	TGTGCCATCAGTAAATCAGGGGACGAGCAGTACTTC	CAISKSGDEQYF
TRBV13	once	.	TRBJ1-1	TGTGCCAGCAGCCCCGGGGGGGGGGAAGTCACTGAAGCTTTCTTT	CASSPGGGEVTEAFF
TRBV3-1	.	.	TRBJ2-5	TGTGCCAGCAGCCAAGTCGCTGGGGCGGAGACCCAGTACTTC	CASSQVAGAETQYF
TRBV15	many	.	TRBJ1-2	TGTGCCACCAGCAGAGGTAGCGGCTATGGCTACACCTTC	CATSRGSGYGYTF